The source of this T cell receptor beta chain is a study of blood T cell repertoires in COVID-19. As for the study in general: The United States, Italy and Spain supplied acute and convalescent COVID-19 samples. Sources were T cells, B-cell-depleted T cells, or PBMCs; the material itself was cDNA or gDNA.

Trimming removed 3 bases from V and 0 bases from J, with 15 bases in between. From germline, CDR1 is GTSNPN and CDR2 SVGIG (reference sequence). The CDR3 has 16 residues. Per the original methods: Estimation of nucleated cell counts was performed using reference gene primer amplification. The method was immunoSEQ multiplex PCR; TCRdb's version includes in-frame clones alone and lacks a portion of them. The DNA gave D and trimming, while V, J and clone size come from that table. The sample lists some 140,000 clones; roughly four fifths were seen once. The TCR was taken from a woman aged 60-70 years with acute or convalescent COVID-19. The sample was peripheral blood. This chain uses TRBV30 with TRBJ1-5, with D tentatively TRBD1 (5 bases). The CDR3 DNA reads TGTGCCTGGAGGAGGGGAGGGGATTATAGCAATCAGCCCCAGCATTTT. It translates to CAWRRGGDYSNQPQHF.